This T cell receptor beta chain emerged from a study of T cells in Graves' hyperthyroidism and ophthalmopathy. Study conclusions and caveats: In the blood, most expanded thyroid clonotypes above 0.001 appeared as well. A median around 5.9 months before onset, the model predicted ophthalmopathy.

Stable Graves' hyperthyroidism denoted no ophthalmopathy progression over 18 months. Diagnoses rested on clinical symptoms, serum thyroxine and TRAb, thyroid ultrasound and orbital computed tomography. TCR beta CDR3 sequences were amplified from RNA transcripts. An initial round of RT-PCR targeting the TCR CDR3 relied on the HTBI primer set. TCRdb recomputed calls from the multiplex PCR reads with MiXCR, one row per CDR3 protein. The table has approximately 420,000 distinct CDR3 sequences, 12% to 15% seen once. This clonotype was recorded a few times. Its specificity is not known. The CDR3 is 13 amino acids. Trimming shortened V by 2 bases and J by 12 bases, and 16 bases separated the two germline ends. Germline CDR1 is SEHNR and CDR2 is FQNEAQ (reference sequence).

This chain connects TRBV7-9 to TRBJ2-5; D possibly corresponds to TRBD1 (5 bases). The sequenced sample consisted of blood. This sequence originates from a young woman with Graves' hyperthyroidism. CDR3 DNA sequence: TGTGCCAGCAGCTTACCCCAGTCCAGCAGGGAGTACTTC. This sequence encodes CASSLPQSSREYF.